This T cell receptor beta chain appears in the sequencing data of a study of blood T cells in healthy people across ages. Study as a whole: Researchers report that template switching captured about one barcoded beta molecule per two T cells.

A second PCR, run for roughly 7 to 11 cycles, used a sample-barcoded 5' primer plus a J-beta primer mix. TCRdb re-called the 5' RACE reads with MiXCR, one entry per CDR3 protein. The sample has around 1,800,000 distinct CDR3 sequences; roughly 43% are singletons. This CDR3 region has 16 residues. V dropped 0 bases and J dropped 8 bases, with 17 bases sitting between them. Each sample used at least 6.5 million PBMCs. Extracted total RNA amounted to at least 5.5 micrograms for each sample. This chain links TRBV12-3 or TRBV12-4 with TRBJ2-1; either TRBD1 or TRBD2 may fit D (7 bases each). Sequences were obtained from blood. The receptor comes from a human donor in good health. The CDR3, as DNA: TGTGCCAGCAGTTTAGCGCAGGGGGGGAGCATCTATGAGCAGTTCTTC. It codes for CASSLAQGGSIYEQFF.